This T cell receptor (beta chain) stems from a study of T cells in Graves' hyperthyroidism and ophthalmopathy. There were TCR beta CDR3 regions amplified from RNA transcripts. The HTBI primer set served for first-round RT-PCR of the TCR CDR3. One entry per CDR3 protein, called by TCRdb with MiXCR from the multiplex PCR reads. Of about 360,000 distinct CDR3 sequences listed, about 25% are singletons. This CDR3 is built from 11 residues. V lost 3 bases, J lost 5 bases, and 7 bases lay in between. Germline values: CDR1 SQVTM, CDR2 ANQGSEA. The sequencing sample was made of blood. The chain joins TRBV29-1 to TRBJ1-2; the D is unclear. The receptor was isolated from a man between 45 and 60 years old with Graves' hyperthyroidism. The CDR3 DNA sequence: TGCAGCGTTGATTCGGTTTATGGCTACACCTTC. Translation gives CSVDSVYGYTF.